The following is a T cell receptor beta chain sequence with its context. Antigen unknown. This entry is derived from a study of early T cells in non-severe SARS-CoV-2 infection. MiXCR was run by TCRdb on the 5' RACE reads, yielding one entry per CDR3 protein. The table includes 97,000 or so distinct CDR3 sequences, approximately 11% detected once. Overall study findings and caveats: Matching results from VDJdb favored anti-spike CD8 responses, leaving private and CD4 specificities undetected.

This CDR3 is built from 13 residues. Trimming removed 7 bases at V and 0 bases at J, with 9 bases between. Germline values: CDR1 MDHEN, CDR2 SYDVKM. The source was whole blood, collected at baseline. The chain joins TRBV28 to TRBJ1-2, with TRBD1 as a possible D gene (6 bases). This clonotype originated in an adult who was a healthcare worker with PCR-confirmed SARS-CoV-2 infection or an uninfected control (not recorded which). The CDR3 DNA reads as TGTGCCAGCAAAACAGGGACTAACTATGGCTACACCTTC. Protein sequence: CASKTGTNYGYTF.